The 18 T cell receptor beta chains listed next were all sequenced from one sample in a study of technical replicates of blood from a handful of donors. Libraries were prepared by immunoSEQ multiplex PCR; TCRdb keeps only in-frame clonotypes and omits some of them. Here the sample spans roughly 60,000 clones, approximately 86% being singletons. Sequencing was carried out using PBMCs. These receptors were taken from a human donor in good health. Some clones in this sample may be carry-over from other donors' samples.

CDR3 region: CASSLLQRGNTGELFF. The CDR3, as DNA: TGTGCCAGTAGTTTGTTGCAGCGGGGGAACACCGGGGAGCTGTTTTTT. The chain is built from TRBV19 and TRBJ2-2; 7 bases are a match to TRBD2. The length of the CDR3 is 16 residues. Per germline, CDR1 LNHDA and CDR2 SQIVND (reference sequence). The ends lost 5 bases at V and 1 base at J; junction bases unmatched: 7.

The chain links TRBV7-9 to TRBJ2-7; D uncertain. CDR1 is SEHNR and CDR2 is FQNEAQ in the germline V gene (reference sequence). Trimming pared 1 base from V and 3 bases from J, leaving 4 bases between. The CDR3 runs 12 residues. The CDR3 bases are TGTGCCAGCAGCTTAGAGCGCTACGAGCAGTACTTC. Amino acid sequence: CASSLERYEQYF.

The chain employs TRBV30 and TRBJ1-2; TRBD1 agrees at 9 bases. Germline-derived CDR1 and CDR2 are GTSNPN and SVGIG (reference sequence). The CDR3 covers 14 residues. V dropped 5 bases and J dropped 3; count of bases not matched to a gene: 7. The CDR3, as DNA: TGTGCCTGGGGAAGGACAGGGGTGTACTATGGCTACACCTTC. Amino acid sequence: CAWGRTGVYYGYTF.

CDR3 region: CASSSDRYGYTF. CDR3 nucleotide sequence: TGTGCCAGCAGCTCGGACAGATATGGCTACACCTTC. The J gene is TRBJ1-2, the V gene TRBV7-2, with D tentatively TRBD1 (6 bases). Trimming left V 4 bases short and J 5 bases short, with 8 bases between. CDR1 and CDR2 from the germline V gene are SGHTA and FQGNSA. The CDR3 length is 12 residues. The variable domain in full, completed from reference TRBV7-2 and TRBJ1-2, reads GAGVSQSPSNKVTEKGKDVELRCDPISGHTALYWYRQSLGQGLEFLIYFQGNSAPDKSGLPSDRFSAERTGGSVSTLTIQRTQQEDSAVYLCASSSDRYGYTFGSGTRLTVV.

The chain recombines TRBV10-3 with TRBJ1-3; D is possibly TRBD1 (6 bases). This CDR3 is 17 amino acids long. Per the germline V gene, CDR1 is ENHRY and CDR2 is SYGVKD. The V gene lost 2 bases and the J gene lost 2 bases, with 16 bases spanning the gap. The CDR3 loop reads CAISEPRGREAGNTIYF. The CDR3 DNA reads TGTGCCATCAGTGAGCCTAGGGGGAGGGAAGCTGGAAACACCATATATTTT.

The rearrangement joins TRBV4-1 to TRBJ1-3; a possible D gene is TRBD1 (5 bases). This CDR3 is 14 amino acids long. The V gene's germline CDR1 is MGHRA and CDR2 YSYEKL. The germline V and J ends were trimmed by 4 bases and 4 bases, with 11 bases remaining between them. DNA for the CDR3: TGCGCCAGCAGCCTCGACAGTGCGGGAAACACCATATATTTT. Protein: CASSLDSAGNTIYF.

This clone showed up just a few times. The chain uses TRBV4-1 and TRBJ2-7; the match to TRBD1 covers 10 bases. Germline loops: CDR1 MGHRA, CDR2 YSYEKL. Losses at the gene ends were 1 base for V and 3 bases for J; bases not matched to a gene: 3. The CDR3 contains 15 residues. CDR3 DNA sequence: TGCGCCAGCAGCCAAGCCGGGACAGGGGACTACGAGCAGTACTTC. Its protein product is CASSQAGTGDYEQYF.

The V gene is TRBV30, the J gene TRBJ2-1, with 11 bases matching TRBD2. V shed 4 bases, J shed 10 bases, and the junction held 15 bases outside the gene matches. The length of the CDR3 is 16 residues. The germline V gene has CDR1 GTSNPN and CDR2 SVGIG (reference sequence). The CDR3 region is CAWIKILAGGGREQFF. The CDR3 DNA reads as TGTGCCTGGATTAAAATCCTAGCGGGAGGAGGTCGAGAGCAGTTCTTC.

In this sample, this clone turned up a few times. The J gene is TRBJ2-2, the V gene TRBV6-4; 7 bases match TRBD2. J was trimmed by 0 bases and V by 0 bases; bases with no gene match: 1. Germline CDR1 is MRHNA and CDR2 is SNTAGT. The CDR3 is made up of 16 amino acids. CDR3 residues: CASSDSGGANTGELFF. The CDR3 DNA reads as TGTGCCAGCAGTGACTCGGGGGGGGCGAACACCGGGGAGCTGTTTTTT.

The chain uses TRBV7-3 and TRBJ1-2; 7 bases match TRBD1. This CDR3 comprises 15 residues. After removal of 2 bases from V and 5 bases from J, the junction contained 8 bases not matched to a gene. The V gene's germline CDR1 is SGHTA and CDR2 FQGTGA. The DNA for the CDR3 is TGTGCCAGCAGCTTATCAGGGGGAGATCTATATGGCTACACCTTC. Translating gives CASSLSGGDLYGYTF. Supplemented by reference TRBV7-3 and TRBJ1-2, the full variable domain reads GAGVSQTPSNKVTEKGKYVELRCDPISGHTALYWYRQSLGQGPEFLIYFQGTGAADDSGLPNDRFFAVRPEGSVSTLKIQRTERGDSAVYLCASSLSGGDLYGYTFGSGTRLTVV.

The rearrangement uses TRBV19 and TRBJ1-3; unclear D gene. Trimming shortened V by 6 bases and J by 0 bases, and 15 bases separated the two germline ends. Germline V gene sequence: CDR1 LNHDA, CDR2 SQIVND (reference sequence). This CDR3 region has 16 residues. The CDR3 bases are TGTGCCAGTAGACCAAACCCAGGTTACTCTGGAAACACCATATATTTT. Translated, it gives CASRPNPGYSGNTIYF.

This chain connects TRBV5-6 to TRBJ2-5; D is undetermined. Trimming took off 0 bases at V and 0 bases at J, with 12 bases between the two ends. The CDR3 has 16 residues. CDR1 is SGHDT and CDR2 is YYEEEE in the germline V gene. The CDR3 sequence is CASSLGWPLYQETQYF. In DNA, the CDR3 is TGTGCCAGCAGCTTGGGGTGGCCTCTGTACCAAGAGACCCAGTACTTC.

V is TRBV9 and J is TRBJ1-3; a weak D match, TRBD1 (5 bases). There are 12 residues in the CDR3. Germline-derived CDR1 and CDR2 are SGDLS and YYNGEE. V was shortened by 3 bases and J by 4 bases, with 5 bases between the two germline ends. The CDR3 reads CASSGQGNTIYF. The CDR3 nucleotides read TGTGCCAGCAGCGGACAGGGAAACACCATATATTTT.

The chain carries TRBV6-5 and TRBJ2-7, with 7 bases aligning to TRBD1. The CDR3 is made up of 13 amino acids. Germline V gene sequence: CDR1 MNHEY, CDR2 SVGAGI. V gave up 6 bases and J gave up 8 bases; unmatched junction bases: 10. The CDR3 DNA reads as TGTGCCAGCAGAGGGACAGCACAGGTTAAGCAGTACTTC. Translated: CASRGTAQVKQYF.

A single count supports this clone. The junction departs from the called germline gene at one end, perhaps through a read error. The J gene is TRBJ1-2, the V gene TRBV6-5, with D perhaps TRBD1 (6 bases). CDR1 is MNHEY, CDR2 SVGAGI, per germline. The CDR3 runs 13 residues. The CDR3 loop is CASSYSNRALPNF. CDR3 DNA sequence: TGTGCCAGCAGTTACTCGAACAGGGCCTTACCAAACTTC.

The chain carries TRBV10-3 and TRBJ2-3, with 9 bases fitting TRBD1. The CDR3 totals 13 residues. Germline-derived CDR1 and CDR2 are ENHRY and SYGVKD. The V gene end was trimmed by 11 bases and the J gene end by 4 bases; junction bases not matched to a gene: 7. CDR3 residues: CAAHTGGADTQYF. Written as DNA, the CDR3 is TGTGCCGCCCACACAGGGGGCGCAGATACGCAGTATTTT.

This chain joins TRBV25-1 and TRBJ1-5; D is uncertain. V gave up 6 bases and J gave up 1 base, with 10 bases separating them. Germline CDR1 is MGHDK and CDR2 is SYGVNS. The CDR3 runs 14 residues. In DNA form, the CDR3 reads TGTGCCAGCAGCGGGAGTGTGAGCAATCAGCCCCAGCATTTT. Amino acids: CASSGSVSNQPQHF.

This clone was seen a handful of times. Because the CDR3's place on the DNA is in doubt, the DNA is left out and the CDR3 is given as listed by TCRdb. V gene TRBV29-1 combines with J gene TRBJ1-1. Germline V gives CDR1 SQVTM, CDR2 ANQGSEA. Including both end residues, the CDR3 is 13 amino acids long. The CDR3 loop reads CSVLRAEGTEAFF.